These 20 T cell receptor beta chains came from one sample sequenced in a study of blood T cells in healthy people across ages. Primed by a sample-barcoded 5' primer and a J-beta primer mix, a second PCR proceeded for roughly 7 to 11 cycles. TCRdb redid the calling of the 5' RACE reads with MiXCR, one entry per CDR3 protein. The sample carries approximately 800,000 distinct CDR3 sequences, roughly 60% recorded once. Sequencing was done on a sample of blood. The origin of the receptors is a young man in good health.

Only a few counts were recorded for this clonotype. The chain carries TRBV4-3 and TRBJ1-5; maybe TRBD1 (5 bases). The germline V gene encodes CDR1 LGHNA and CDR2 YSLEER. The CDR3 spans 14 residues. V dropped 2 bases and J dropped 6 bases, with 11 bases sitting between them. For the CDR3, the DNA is TGCGCCAGCAGCCAACAGGGTTTCGGTCAGCCCCAGCATTTT. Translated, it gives CASSQQGFGQPQHF.

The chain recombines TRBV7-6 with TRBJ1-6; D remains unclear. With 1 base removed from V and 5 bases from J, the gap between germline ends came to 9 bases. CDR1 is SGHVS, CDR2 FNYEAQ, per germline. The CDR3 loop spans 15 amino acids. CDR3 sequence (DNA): TGTGCCAGCAGCTTAGACAGACTTAATAATTCACCCCTCCACTTT. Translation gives CASSLDRLNNSPLHF.

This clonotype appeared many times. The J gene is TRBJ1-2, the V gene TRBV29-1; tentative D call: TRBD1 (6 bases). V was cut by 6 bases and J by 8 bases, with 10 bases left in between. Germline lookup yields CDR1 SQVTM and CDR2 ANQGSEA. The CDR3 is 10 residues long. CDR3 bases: TGCAGCGTCTACAGGGACGGCTACACCTTC. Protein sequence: CSVYRDGYTF.

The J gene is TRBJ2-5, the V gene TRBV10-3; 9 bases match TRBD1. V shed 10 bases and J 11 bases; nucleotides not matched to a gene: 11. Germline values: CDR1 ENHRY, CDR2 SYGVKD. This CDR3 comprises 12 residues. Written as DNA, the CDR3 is TGTGCCACCAAGGGGGACAGGGTGGAGCAGTACTTC. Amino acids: CATKGDRVEQYF.

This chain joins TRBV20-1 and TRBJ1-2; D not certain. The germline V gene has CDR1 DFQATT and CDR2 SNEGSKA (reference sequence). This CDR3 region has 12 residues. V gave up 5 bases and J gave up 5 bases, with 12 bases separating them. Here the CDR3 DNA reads TGCAGTGCTTCCGGGATAACTTATGGCTACACCTTC. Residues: CSASGITYGYTF.

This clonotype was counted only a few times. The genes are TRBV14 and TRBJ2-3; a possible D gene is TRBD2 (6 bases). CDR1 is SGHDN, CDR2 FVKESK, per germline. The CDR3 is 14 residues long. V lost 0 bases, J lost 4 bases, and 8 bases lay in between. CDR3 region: CASSQDWGADTQYF. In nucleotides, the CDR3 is TGTGCCAGCAGCCAAGATTGGGGGGCAGATACGCAGTATTTT.

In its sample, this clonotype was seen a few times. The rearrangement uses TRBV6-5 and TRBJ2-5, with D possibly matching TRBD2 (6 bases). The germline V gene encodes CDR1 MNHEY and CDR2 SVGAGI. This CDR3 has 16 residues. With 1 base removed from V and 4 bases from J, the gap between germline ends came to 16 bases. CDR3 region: CASSYWPGEIIETQYF. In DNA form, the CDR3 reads TGTGCCAGCAGTTACTGGCCGGGAGAGATTATAGAGACCCAGTACTTC.

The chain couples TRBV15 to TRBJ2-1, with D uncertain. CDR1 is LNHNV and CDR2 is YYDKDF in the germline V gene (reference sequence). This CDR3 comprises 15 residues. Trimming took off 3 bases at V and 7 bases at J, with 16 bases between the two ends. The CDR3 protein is CATSRRFGDWNEQFF. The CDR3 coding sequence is TGTGCCACCAGCAGGCGGTTCGGCGATTGGAATGAGCAGTTCTTC.

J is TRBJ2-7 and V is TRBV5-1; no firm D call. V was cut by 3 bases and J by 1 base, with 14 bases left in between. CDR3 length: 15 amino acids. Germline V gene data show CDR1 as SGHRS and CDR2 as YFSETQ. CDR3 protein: CASSYRTGKSYEQYF. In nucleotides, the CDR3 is TGCGCCAGCAGCTATCGGACGGGCAAATCCTACGAGCAGTACTTC.

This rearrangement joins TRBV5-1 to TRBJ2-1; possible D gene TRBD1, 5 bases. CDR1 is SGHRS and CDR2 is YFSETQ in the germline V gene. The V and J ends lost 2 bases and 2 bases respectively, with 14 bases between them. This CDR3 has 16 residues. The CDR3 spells CASSLKLQAAYNEQFF. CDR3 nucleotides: TGCGCCAGCAGCTTAAAGTTACAGGCCGCCTACAATGAGCAGTTCTTC.

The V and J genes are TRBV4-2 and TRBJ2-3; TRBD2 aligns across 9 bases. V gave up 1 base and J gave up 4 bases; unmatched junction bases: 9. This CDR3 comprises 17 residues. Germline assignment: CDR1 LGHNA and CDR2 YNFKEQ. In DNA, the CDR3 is TGTGCCAGCAGCCAAGGGGCAGGCGGGGGGGCCCCAGATACGCAGTATTTT. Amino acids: CASSQGAGGGAPDTQYF.

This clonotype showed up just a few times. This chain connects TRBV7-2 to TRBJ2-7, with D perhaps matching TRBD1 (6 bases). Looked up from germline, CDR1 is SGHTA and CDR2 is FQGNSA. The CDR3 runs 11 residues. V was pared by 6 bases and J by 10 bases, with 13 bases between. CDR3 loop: CASRHGDIQYF. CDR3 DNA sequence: TGTGCCAGCAGACACGGGGACATCCAGTACTTC.

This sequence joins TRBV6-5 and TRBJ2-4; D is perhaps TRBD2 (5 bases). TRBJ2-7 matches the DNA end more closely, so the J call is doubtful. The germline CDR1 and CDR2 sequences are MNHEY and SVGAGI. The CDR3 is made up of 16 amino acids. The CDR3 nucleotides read TGTGCCAGCAGCCGGGATATCGGGGTCCTGGACTACGAGCAGTACTTC. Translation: CASSRDIGVLDYEQYF.

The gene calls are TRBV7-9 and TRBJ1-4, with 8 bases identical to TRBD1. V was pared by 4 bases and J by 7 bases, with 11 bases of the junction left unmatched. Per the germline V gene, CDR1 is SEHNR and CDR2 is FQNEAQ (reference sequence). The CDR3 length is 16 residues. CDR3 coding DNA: TGTGCCAGCAGCTCGAACCGGACAGGGTTTGCTGAAAAACTGTTTTTT. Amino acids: CASSSNRTGFAEKLFF.

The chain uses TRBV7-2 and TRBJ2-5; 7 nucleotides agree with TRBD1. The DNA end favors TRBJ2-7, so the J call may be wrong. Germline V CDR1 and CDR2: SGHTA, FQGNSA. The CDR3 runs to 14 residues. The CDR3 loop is CASSPNRGVDEQYF. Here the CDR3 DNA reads TGTGCCAGCAGCCCCAACAGGGGCGTCGACGAGCAGTACTTC.

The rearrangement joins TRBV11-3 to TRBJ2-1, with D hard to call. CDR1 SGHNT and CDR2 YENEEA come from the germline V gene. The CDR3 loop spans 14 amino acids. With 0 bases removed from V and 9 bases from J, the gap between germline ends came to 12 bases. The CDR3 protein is CASSLDGTSGEQFF. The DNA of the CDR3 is TGTGCCAGCAGCTTAGATGGAACCTCGGGTGAGCAGTTCTTC. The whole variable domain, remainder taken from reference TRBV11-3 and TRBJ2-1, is EAGVVQSPRYKIIEKKQPVAFWCNPISGHNTLYWYLQNLGQGPELLIRYENEEAVDDSQLPKDRFSAERLKGVDSTLKIQPAELGDSAVYLCASSLDGTSGEQFFGPGTRLTVL.

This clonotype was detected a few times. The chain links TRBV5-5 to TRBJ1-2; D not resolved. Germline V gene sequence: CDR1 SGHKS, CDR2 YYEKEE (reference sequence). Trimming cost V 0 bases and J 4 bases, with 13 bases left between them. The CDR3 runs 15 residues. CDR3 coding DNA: TGTGCCAGCAGCTTGGCCGGAGGGATCATCTATGGCTACACCTTC. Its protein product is CASSLAGGIIYGYTF.

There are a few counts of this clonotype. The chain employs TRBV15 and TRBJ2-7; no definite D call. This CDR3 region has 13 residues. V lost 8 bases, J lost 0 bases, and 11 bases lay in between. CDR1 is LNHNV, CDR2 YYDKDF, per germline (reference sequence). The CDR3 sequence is CATGPVNSYEQYF. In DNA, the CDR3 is TGTGCCACCGGTCCGGTTAACTCCTACGAGCAGTACTTC.

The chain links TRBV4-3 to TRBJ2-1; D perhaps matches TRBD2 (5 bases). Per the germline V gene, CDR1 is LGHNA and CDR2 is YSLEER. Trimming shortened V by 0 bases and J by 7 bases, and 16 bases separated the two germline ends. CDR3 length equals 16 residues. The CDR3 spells CASSQDSLRGRNEQFF. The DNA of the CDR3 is TGCGCCAGCAGCCAAGATTCCCTTCGGGGAAGGAATGAGCAGTTCTTC.

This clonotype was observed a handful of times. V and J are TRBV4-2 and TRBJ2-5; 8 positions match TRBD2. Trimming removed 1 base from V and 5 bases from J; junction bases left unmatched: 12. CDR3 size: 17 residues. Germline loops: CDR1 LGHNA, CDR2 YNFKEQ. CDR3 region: CASSQGTMGGGFETQYF. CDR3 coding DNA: TGTGCCAGCAGCCAAGGGACTATGGGCGGGGGGTTTGAGACCCAGTACTTC.